This TCR beta chain was documented in a study of identical twins (TCRdb year 2016). Study-level background: To test whether fetal clonotypes persist, this study deep-sequenced TCR alpha and beta repertoires from monozygotic twins, from unrelated adults of various ages, and from cord blood. To rule out contamination, replicate twin experiments were performed at different times with different library preparation protocols. Overall study outcomes, separate from this receptor: A weaker excess of twin sharing was found in beta out-of-frame sequences because the signal-to-noise ratio was lowered by fewer shared sequences. Zero-insertion analyses could be partly confounded by invariant T cells such as MAIT and iNKT, although diverse VJ usage argued against such confounding for most clonotypes. Out-of-frame TCR alpha sequences shared between twins showed an excess of low generation-probability sequences compared with coincidental sharing between unrelated individuals. Out-of-frame TCR alpha sharing in monozygotic twins was systematically underestimated by recombination models, whereas sharing between unrelated individuals was in agreement with the recombination models. Fewer insertions were carried by abundant cord blood beta clonotypes, a similar but weaker trend appeared in young adult naive repertoires, and no such trend appeared in memory repertoires. Because the same donors could not be followed over many years, the conclusions depended on cross-sectional statistical analysis.

To note about this clonotype: It has no known antigen specificity. Germline and junction disagree at one end, which may indicate a read error.

To prepare the library, 5' RACE was applied. Sequencing was carried out with an Illumina HiSeq 2000. Template switching introduced a universal primer binding site; the final cDNA contained a unique molecular identifier, enabling accurate counting of TCR cDNA molecules. Specific primers in the conserved constant-segment region were used to synthesize first-strand cDNA for the TCR alpha and beta chains. Each cDNA library was double barcoded, with a SMART-Mk sample barcode plus Illumina barcodes, to control for contamination. Two successive PCR steps introduced TruSeq adapter sequences along with Illumina sample barcodes. Sequencing of the TCR alpha and beta cDNA libraries was done on the Illumina HiSeq platform using custom primers. From the authors' description of their analysis: MiGEC processed the raw reads to extract unique molecular identifiers, while MiXCR was used to determine the CDR3 positions. Recombination models were inferred per individual with the repgenHMM and IGoR tools using an EM algorithm. The tcR package in R was used for shared clonotype analysis, with sharing normalized by the product of cloneset sizes. To study raw recombination free of thymic and clonal selection effects, out-of-frame nonproductive sequences were analyzed. Using fastp at Q25 and MiXCR, TCRdb reprocessed the public reads and kept productive beta chains. Rows are unified per CDR3 protein, each entry keeping the most common DNA and genes. It is TCRdb's table, rather than the study itself, that gives the V and J calls and clone size. This sample is represented by a few hundred thousand distinct CDR3 sequences; about 18% of them were singletons. About 12% of the sample belongs to the ten largest clones.

All donors were healthy Caucasians. The researchers also sequenced three unrelated adults who were not twins: a male aged 18 to 30, a male aged 50 to 60, and a female aged 50 to 60. Miltenyi CD45RO+ enrichment and human naive T-cell isolation kits were used to isolate memory (CD45RO+) and naive T cells from PBMC. The CDR3 runs 13 amino acids, cysteine and phenylalanine included. Left in the record is the CDR3 DNA by itself, 39 bases read in frame from the first base. The germline V gene (reference sequence) specifies DFQATT as CDR1 and SNEGSKA as CDR2. The chain uses TRBV20-1 and TRBJ1-5; the D segment could be TRBD1, given 5 matching bases. This sequence originates from a man aged 45-65 years in good health. The specimen sequenced was naive T cells sorted from blood. The sample's cell subset or site label is to be understood as: cells isolated with a human naive T-cell isolation kit. The nucleotide sequence reads as follows: TGCAGTGGTGGGGGTCCTAGCAATCAGCCCCACCATTTT. Its coded protein is CSGGGPSNQPHHF.